Included here is one TCR beta chain sequence, with context. Trimming took off 3 bases at V and 7 bases at J, with 12 bases between the two ends. Per the germline V gene, CDR1 is MDHEN and CDR2 is SYDVKM. There are 13 residues in the CDR3. The source of the sample is a study of blood T cell repertoires in COVID-19. This table comes from immunoSEQ multiplex PCR, and its TCRdb copy is limited to in-frame clones, with some not included. The sample carries about 230,000 clones, approximately 85% recorded once. The chain couples TRBV28 to TRBJ1-2, with D perhaps TRBD1 (6 bases). This receptor was identified in a man in his forties with acute or convalescent COVID-19. Sequencing input: peripheral blood. The CDR3 region is CASSFGGAGGYTF. Here the CDR3 DNA reads TGTGCCAGCAGTTTCGGGGGGGCGGGTGGCTACACCTTC.